This T cell receptor beta chain was found in a study of neurological immune-mediated disorders (dated by TCRdb to the late 2010s). Concerning the study at large: Peripheral blood TCR-beta repertoires from HTLV-I-associated myelopathy (HAM/TSP) patients, multiple sclerosis patients and healthy controls were compared by UMI-based sequencing. The cohort was made up of 68 subjects, consisting of around 14 HAM/TSP patients, roughly 35 multiple sclerosis patients and 20 healthy controls. Longitudinal HAM/TSP donors and healthy donors each had 3 time-points at intervals of roughly 3-45 months. Longitudinal samples, technical triplicates and paired sorted CD4+ and CD8+ T-cell subsets, alongside PBMC samples, were included among the roughly 100 TCR-beta libraries.

cDNA was synthesized by template-switch 5'RACE using a primer carrying a 10-nucleotide random unique molecular identifier by which each TCR transcript was tagged. Every sequencing run yielded over 170 million TCR-beta sequences covering 15-18 subjects. The RNeasy kit was used to extract total RNA. TCR-beta VDJ regions were amplified with primers for the TCR constant region and the 5'RACE anchor, using the KAPA Real-time Library Amplification kit. Sample indexes and Illumina adaptors were added in a first PCR, after which library yield was increased in a second PCR. After Ampure bead purification, the TCR product of roughly 650 bp was size-selected on a 2% E-gel SizeSelection system. Before pooling, libraries had their quality checked on a Bioanalyzer, their concentration measured with Qubit, and their quantity determined with the Kapa Library Quantification kit. An Illumina HiSeq 2500 sequenced the libraries paired-end 2 x 150 bp. To increase sequence diversity, roughly 24-32% phiX was spiked into each library pool. The original methods were these. Quality-filtered reads were processed with the UMI-based MiGEC pipeline, and over 75% of raw TCR sequences were removed by the MiGEC pipeline during error correction. IMGT germline references were used for aligning VDJ genes, and each clonotype was defined as a unique CDR3 amino acid sequence together with its V-J genes. Clonal expansion, Shannon diversity and CDR3 relatedness (CalcPairwiseDistances, ClusterSamples) were evaluated with VDJtools, and phylogenetic trees were built with CLCbio workbench. A clone was classed as expanded if it had 8 or more unique UMIs, a cutoff based on coefficient-of-variation modelling across technical triplicates. TCRdb ran its own pipeline on the public reads, namely fastp trimming at Q25 and MiXCR clone calling, and kept in-frame beta chains. Rows with one shared CDR3 protein collapse into an entry with the most common genes and DNA. These V and J calls originate from TCRdb's pipeline instead of the authors' own analysis. This sample gives about 71,000 distinct CDR3 sequences in total; roughly a tenth of them show up just once. The ten largest clones take up roughly a tenth of the sample.

At least ten counts were recorded for this clonotype. There is no known antigen for this receptor. No base qualities exist here, and no much larger clone lies one base off it. CDR1 and CDR2, looked up from the germline V gene (reference sequence), are MNHEY and SMNVEV. V has 6 bases trimmed and J has 5 bases trimmed; junction bases matching no gene number 14. From its cysteine to its phenylalanine, the CDR3 spans 16 amino acids. CDR3 DNA is the only sequence kept; it has 48 bases, read in frame from the first base. The label giving this sample's time point can be read as: longitudinal time-point 1 (baseline). Blood bank volunteers in Maryland, USA served as the healthy controls. Unsorted PBMC libraries were generated from 2 million PBMCs stored in RNAlater at -80 °C until RNA extraction. PBMCs were separated from peripheral blood using Ficoll-Hypaque density gradient centrifugation and then cryopreserved in liquid nitrogen.

What the work shows at the level of the full study, not this receptor alone: TCR clonal expansion was greatest in HAM/TSP patients and smallest in MS patients, who ranked below even healthy controls. No identical CDR3 amino acid sequences were found to be shared among expanded clones across subjects, suggesting that TCR-beta repertoires were private in all groups.

The receptor chain draws on TRBV27 and TRBJ2-5; 8 central nucleotides agree with TRBD1. This clonotype originated in a man aged 25 to 40 in good health. The specimen was PBMCs. CDR3 reads: CASSQRQGLAVETQYF. The DNA is as follows: TGTGCCAGCAGCCAGAGACAGGGGCTGGCTGTGGAGACCCAGTACTTC.